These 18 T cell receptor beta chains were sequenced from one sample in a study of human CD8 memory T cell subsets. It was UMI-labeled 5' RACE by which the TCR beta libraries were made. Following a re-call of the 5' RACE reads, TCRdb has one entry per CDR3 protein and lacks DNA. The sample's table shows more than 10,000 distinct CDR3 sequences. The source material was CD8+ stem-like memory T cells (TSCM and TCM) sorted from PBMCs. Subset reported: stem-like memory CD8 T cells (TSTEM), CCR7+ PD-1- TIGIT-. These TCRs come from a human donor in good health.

The chain's CDR3 is CASSLADPSLPGGVSPLHF. J is TRBJ1-6 and V is TRBV5-1. In germline, CDR1 is SGHRS, CDR2 YFSETQ. The CDR3 consists of 19 residues.

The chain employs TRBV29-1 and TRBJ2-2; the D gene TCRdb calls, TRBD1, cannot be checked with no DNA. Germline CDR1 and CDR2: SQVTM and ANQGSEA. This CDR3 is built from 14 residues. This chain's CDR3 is CSVRTGMSTGELFF.

This CDR3 is CASSFLGSDTQYF. The chain links TRBV13 to TRBJ2-3. Germline CDR1 PRHDT, CDR2 FYEKMQ (reference sequence). This CDR3 contains 13 residues. Using reference TRBV13 and TRBJ2-3 for the parts outside the CDR3, the full variable domain is AAGVIQSPRHLIKEKRETATLKCYPIPRHDTVYWYQQGPGQDPQFLISFYEKMQSDKGSIPDRFSAQQFSDYHSELNMSSLELGDSALYFCASSFLGSDTQYFGPGTRLTVL.

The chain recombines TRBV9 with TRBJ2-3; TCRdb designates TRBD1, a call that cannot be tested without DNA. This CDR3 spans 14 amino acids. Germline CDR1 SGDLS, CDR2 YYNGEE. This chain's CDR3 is CASSVRQGDYTQYF. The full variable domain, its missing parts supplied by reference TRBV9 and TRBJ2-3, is DSGVTQTPKHLITATGQRVTLRCSPRSGDLSVYWYQQSLDQGLQFLIQYYNGEERAKGNILERFSAQQFPDLHSELNLSSLELGDSALYFCASSVRQGDYTQYFGPGTRLTVL.

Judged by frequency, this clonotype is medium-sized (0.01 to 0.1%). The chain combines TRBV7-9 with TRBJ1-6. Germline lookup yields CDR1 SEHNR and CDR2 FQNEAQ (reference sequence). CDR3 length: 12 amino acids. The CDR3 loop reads CASSLAVRGLHF.

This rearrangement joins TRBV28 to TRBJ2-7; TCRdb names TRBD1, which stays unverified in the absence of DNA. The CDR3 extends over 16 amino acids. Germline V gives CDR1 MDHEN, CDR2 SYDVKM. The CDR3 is CASSSPMWEGSYEQYF.

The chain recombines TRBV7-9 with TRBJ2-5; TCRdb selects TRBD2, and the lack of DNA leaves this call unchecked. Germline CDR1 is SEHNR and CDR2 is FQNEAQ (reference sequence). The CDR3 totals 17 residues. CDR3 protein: CASSSPRGREPRETQYF.

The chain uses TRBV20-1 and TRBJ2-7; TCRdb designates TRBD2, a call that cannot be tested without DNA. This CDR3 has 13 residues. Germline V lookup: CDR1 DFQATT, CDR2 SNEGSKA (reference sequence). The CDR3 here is CSARLAGVYEQYF.

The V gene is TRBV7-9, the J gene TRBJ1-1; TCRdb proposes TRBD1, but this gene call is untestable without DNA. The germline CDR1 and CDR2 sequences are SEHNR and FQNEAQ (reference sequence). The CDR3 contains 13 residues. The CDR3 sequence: CASSGGTGDEAFF. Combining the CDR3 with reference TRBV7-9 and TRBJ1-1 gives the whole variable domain DTGVSQNPRHKITKRGQNVTFRCDPISEHNRLYWYRQTLGQGPEFLTYFQNEAQLEKSRLLSDRFSAERPKGSFSTLEIQRTEQGDSAMYLCASSGGTGDEAFFGQGTRLTVV.

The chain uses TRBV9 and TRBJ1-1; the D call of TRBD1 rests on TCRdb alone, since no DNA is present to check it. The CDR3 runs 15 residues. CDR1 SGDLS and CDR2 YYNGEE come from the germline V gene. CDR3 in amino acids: CASSVMGAQVTEAFF.

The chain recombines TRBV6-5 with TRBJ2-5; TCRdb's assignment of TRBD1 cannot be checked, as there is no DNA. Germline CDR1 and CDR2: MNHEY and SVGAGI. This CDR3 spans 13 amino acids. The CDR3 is CASSWDNQETQYF.

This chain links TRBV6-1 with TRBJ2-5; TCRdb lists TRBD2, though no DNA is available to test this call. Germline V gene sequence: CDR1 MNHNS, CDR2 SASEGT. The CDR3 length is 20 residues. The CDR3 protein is CASSVASSVAGGKFQETQYF.

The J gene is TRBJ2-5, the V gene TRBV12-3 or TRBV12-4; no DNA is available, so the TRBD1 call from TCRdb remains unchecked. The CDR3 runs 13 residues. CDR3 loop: CASSPAGRGAQYF.

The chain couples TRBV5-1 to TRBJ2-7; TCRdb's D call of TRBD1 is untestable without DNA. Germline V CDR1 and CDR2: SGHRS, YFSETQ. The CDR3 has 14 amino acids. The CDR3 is CASSSIGHSYEQYF. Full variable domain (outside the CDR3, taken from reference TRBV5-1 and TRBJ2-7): KAGVTQTPRYLIKTRGQQVTLSCSPISGHRSVSWYQQTPGQGLQFLFEYFSETQRNKGNFPGRFSGRQFSNSRSEMNVSTLELGDSALYLCASSSIGHSYEQYFGPGTRLTVT.

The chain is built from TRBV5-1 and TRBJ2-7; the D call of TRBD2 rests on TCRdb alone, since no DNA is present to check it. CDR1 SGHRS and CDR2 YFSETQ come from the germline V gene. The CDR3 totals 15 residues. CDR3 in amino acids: CASTAGLAGTVGQYF.

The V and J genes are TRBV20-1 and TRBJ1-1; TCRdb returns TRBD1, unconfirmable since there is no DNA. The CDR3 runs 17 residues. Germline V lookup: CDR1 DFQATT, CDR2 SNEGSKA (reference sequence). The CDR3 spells CSARGSVPDRVDTEAFF.

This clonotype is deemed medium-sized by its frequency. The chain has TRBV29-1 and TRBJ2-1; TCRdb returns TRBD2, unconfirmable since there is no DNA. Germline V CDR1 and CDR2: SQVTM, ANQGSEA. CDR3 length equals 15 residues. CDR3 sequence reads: CSVEFFWGGYNEQFF.

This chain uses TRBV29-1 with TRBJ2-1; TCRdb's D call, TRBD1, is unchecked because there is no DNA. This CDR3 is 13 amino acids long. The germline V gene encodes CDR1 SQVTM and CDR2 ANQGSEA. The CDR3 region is CSPWGILDNEQFF.